The sample holds one count of the clone carrying this T cell receptor beta chain. The source of the sample is a study of T cell responses to AZD1222 COVID-19 vaccine. The data were produced by immunoSEQ multiplex PCR, yet TCRdb's version contains in-frame clones alone and is incomplete. In the table there are about 130,000 clones, 90% of which are singletons. CDR3 length: 12 residues. With 1 base removed from V and 10 bases from J, the gap between germline ends came to 7 bases. CDR1 is MDHEN and CDR2 is SYDVKM in the germline V gene. The chain is built from TRBV28 and TRBJ1-4; D is undetermined. Material: peripheral blood, obtained on day 0 of MenACWY control vaccination. The source is an adult in good health. Here the CDR3 DNA reads TGTGCCAGCAGTTTATTCTGGGGAAAACTGTTTTTT. This encodes CASSLFWGKLFF. Looking up the rest from reference TRBV28 and TRBJ1-4 gives the full variable domain: DVKVTQSSRYLVKRTGEKVFLECVQDMDHENMFWYRQDPGLGLRLIYFSYDVKMKEKGDIPEGYSVSREKKERFSLILESASTNQTSMYLCASSLFWGKLFFGSGTQLSVL.